This TCR beta chain was identified during a study of shared clonotypes between healthy human individuals. Findings and limits, study-wide: Researchers sampled blood only, noting tissue repertoires likely differ.

The germline CDR1 and CDR2 sequences are LNHDA and SQIVND (reference sequence). The CDR3 has 16 residues. This clone has only one observation. Its specificity is not known. One base away lies a much larger clone, so this may be a sequencing read error. Only in-frame clones appear in the TCRdb table, and some are missing; sequencing was by immunoSEQ multiplex PCR. This table holds under 600,000 clones, about 79% found once. Sequenced sample: PBMCs. The sequence derives from a woman aged 40 to 50 in good health. Some clones in this sample may be carry-over from other donors' samples. The V and J genes are TRBV19 and TRBJ2-2; 8 positions agree with TRBD1. This CDR3 reads CTSSNSGQANTGELFF. In nucleotides, the CDR3 is TGTACCAGTAGTAACTCGGGACAGGCGAACACCGGGGAGCTGTTTTTT.